This T cell receptor (beta chain) was identified during a study of blood T cell repertoires in COVID-19. Study information: Spain, Italy and the United States supplied samples that represented acute and convalescent COVID-19. In each case, the material was cDNA or gDNA derived from T cells, B-cell-depleted T cells, or PBMCs.

The sample holds one count of this clone. Germline V CDR1 and CDR2: MDHEN, SYDVKM. The junction had 8 bases not matched to a gene; V was cut back by 8 bases and J by 6 bases. CDR3 length: 14 amino acids. Authors' data handling: Amplification with reference gene primers provided the estimates of nucleated cell counts. The repertoire was sequenced with immunoSEQ multiplex PCR; TCRdb's copy has only in-frame clones and lacks some. That table supplies the V and J calls and clone size; D and trimming were determined from the DNA. The table shows some 67,000 clones, with about four fifths occurring only once.

The source of this sequence is an older woman with acute or convalescent COVID-19. V is TRBV28 and J is TRBJ1-2, with 11 bases matching TRBD1. Material: peripheral blood. The CDR3 sequence is CASWGQGVENGYTF. The CDR3 nucleotides read TGTGCCAGCTGGGGACAGGGGGTAGAGAATGGCTACACCTTC.